The next 26 T cell receptor beta chains were all read from a single sample in a study of cytomegalovirus exposure and HLA in healthy donors. Sequencing used immunoSEQ multiplex PCR; TCRdb keeps in-frame clones, though not all of them. Of around 150,000 clones in the sample, about nine tenths were seen once. Sequenced: PBMCs. These receptors all stem from a man between 18 and 35 years old in good health and CMV-seronegative.

The chain uses TRBV7-9 and TRBJ1-2, with 10 bases lining up with TRBD1. Germline V gives CDR1 SEHNR, CDR2 FQNEAQ (reference sequence). V lost 3 bases and J lost 9; bases outside the gene matches: 7. There are 14 residues in the CDR3. The CDR3 nucleotides are TGTGCCAGCAGCTTCGGGACAGGGGATAGAAGCTACACCTTC. This sequence encodes CASSFGTGDRSYTF.

The rearrangement joins TRBV28 to TRBJ1-5, with D tentatively TRBD1 (5 bases). Per germline, CDR1 MDHEN and CDR2 SYDVKM. The ends were cut back, 5 bases at V and 5 bases at J, with 19 bases in the middle. The CDR3 is 16 residues long. The CDR3 sequence: CASSTRPSGGDQPQHF. The CDR3 coding sequence is TGTGCCAGCAGTACCCGTCCCTCCGGGGGGGATCAGCCCCAGCATTTT.

The CDR3 region has the DNA TGTGCCAGCAGCGCCGGGACAGGGTCAGGAAACACCATATATTTT. Amino acids: CASSAGTGSGNTIYF. The chain couples TRBV9 to TRBJ1-3; TRBD1 matches 9 bases. The germline V gene has CDR1 SGDLS and CDR2 YYNGEE. With 3 bases clipped from V and 4 bases from J, the junction kept 5 bases outside the gene matches. CDR3 length equals 15 residues.

The rearrangement joins TRBV10-3 to TRBJ1-2; D call uncertain. The germline V gene encodes CDR1 ENHRY and CDR2 SYGVKD. The CDR3 is 15 residues long. V was trimmed by 7 bases and J by 0 bases, leaving 15 bases between them. This chain's CDR3 is CAINFAGEPNYGYTF. CDR3 DNA: TGTGCCATCAATTTTGCCGGGGAACCTAACTATGGCTACACCTTC.

This chain joins TRBV5-8 and TRBJ2-1, with 9 bases matching TRBD1. The trim removed 4 bases at V and 8 bases at J, leaving 13 bases unmatched. The CDR3 is 16 residues long. Germline CDR1 is SGHTS and CDR2 is YDEGEE. CDR3: CASSPDGGQGFDEQFF. Here the CDR3 DNA reads TGTGCCAGCAGCCCGGACGGTGGACAGGGGTTTGATGAGCAGTTCTTC. The full variable domain, its missing parts supplied by reference TRBV5-8 and TRBJ2-1, is EAGVTQSPTHLIKTRGQQATLRCSPISGHTSVYWYQQALGLGLQFLLWYDEGEERNRGNFPPRFSGRQFPNYSSELNVNALELEDSALYLCASSPDGGQGFDEQFFGPGTRLTVL.

The chain is built from TRBV30 and TRBJ1-6; D not certain. Trimming cost V 5 bases and J 10 bases, with 9 bases left between them. From germline, CDR1 is GTSNPN and CDR2 SVGIG (reference sequence). The CDR3 is 11 residues long. The CDR3 DNA sequence: TGTGCCTGGGGAGGAGGATCACCCCTCCACTTT. Translating it yields CAWGGGSPLHF.

The CDR3 is CASSDRGKGNTEAFF. The CDR3, as DNA: TGTGCCAGCAGCGATCGGGGGAAGGGGAACACTGAAGCTTTCTTT. This sequence joins TRBV7-3 and TRBJ1-1; possibly TRBD1 for D (5 bases). Germline lookup yields CDR1 SGHTA and CDR2 FQGTGA. This CDR3 has 15 amino acids. V lost 5 bases to trimming and J lost 1 base, with 14 bases between them. Full variable domain (outside the CDR3, taken from reference TRBV7-3 and TRBJ1-1): GAGVSQTPSNKVTEKGKYVELRCDPISGHTALYWYRQSLGQGPEFLIYFQGTGAADDSGLPNDRFFAVRPEGSVSTLKIQRTERGDSAVYLCASSDRGKGNTEAFFGQGTRLTVV.

The chain joins TRBV12-5 to TRBJ1-2, with 7 bases identical to TRBD1. This CDR3 spans 15 amino acids. V shed 1 base, J shed 1 base, and the junction held 3 bases outside the gene matches. The germline gives CDR1 LGHNT, CDR2 FRNRAP. The DNA of the CDR3 is TGTGCTAGTGGTTTGGGAGACAGGGTTAACTATGGCTACACCTTC. It translates to CASGLGDRVNYGYTF.

The rearrangement links TRBV23-1 to TRBJ2-1; 8 bases match TRBD2. TRBV23-1 is given ORF status, its function remaining uncertain. The CDR3 length is 16 residues. The V and J ends lost 3 bases and 7 bases, in that order; junction bases with no gene match: 11. CDR3 sequence (DNA): TGCGCCAGCAGTCACCCAGCGGGGGAAATCGAGAATGAGCAGTTCTTC. This encodes CASSHPAGEIENEQFF.

The chain combines TRBV27 with TRBJ1-5, with D maybe TRBD1 (5 bases). Germline CDR1 MNHEY, CDR2 SMNVEV (reference sequence). The CDR3 covers 15 residues. Trimming stripped 7 bases from V and 0 bases from J, with 13 bases between. The CDR3 here is CASIPRVYSNQPQHF. The CDR3 coding sequence is TGTGCCAGCATTCCCAGGGTGTATAGCAATCAGCCCCAGCATTTT.

This chain links TRBV9 with TRBJ1-2; maybe TRBD1 (6 bases). The germline V and J ends were trimmed by 5 bases and 4 bases, with 12 bases remaining between them. The CDR3 consists of 13 residues. Per germline, CDR1 SGDLS and CDR2 YYNGEE. CDR3 DNA: TGTGCCAGCAGGAAGACAGGTGCCTATGGCTACACCTTC. Its translation: CASRKTGAYGYTF. The variable domain in full, completed from reference TRBV9 and TRBJ1-2, reads DSGVTQTPKHLITATGQRVTLRCSPRSGDLSVYWYQQSLDQGLQFLIQYYNGEERAKGNILERFSAQQFPDLHSELNLSSLELGDSALYFCASRKTGAYGYTFGSGTRLTVV.

The chain links TRBV5-4 to TRBJ2-3; 12 bases are shared with TRBD2. CDR1 SGHNT and CDR2 YYREEE come from the germline V gene (reference sequence). The CDR3 length is 18 residues. The V gene end was trimmed by 0 bases and the J gene end by 5 bases; junction bases not matched to a gene: 10. CDR3 coding DNA: TGTGCCAGCAGCTTGGCCGGGGCTAGCGGGGGGGCCGGAGATACGCAGTATTTT. Amino acids: CASSLAGASGGAGDTQYF.

The chain couples TRBV25-1 to TRBJ1-6; TRBD1 agrees at 11 bases. The CDR3 length is 13 residues. The germline gives CDR1 MGHDK, CDR2 SYGVNS. J was trimmed by 11 bases and V by 4 bases; bases with no gene match: 1. CDR3: CASSAGQGAPLHF. Here the CDR3 DNA reads TGTGCCAGCAGTGCGGGACAGGGGGCACCCCTCCACTTT.

V gene TRBV6-6 combines with J gene TRBJ1-2; D is uncertain. Deletions cut 6 bases from V and 2 bases from J, with 13 bases between. There are 14 residues in the CDR3. Germline V lookup: CDR1 MNHNY, CDR2 SVGAGI (reference sequence). The CDR3 is CASRRPSGNYGYTF. The CDR3 DNA is TGTGCCAGCAGGCGGCCTTCGGGGAACTATGGCTACACCTTC.

The gene calls are TRBV5-6 and TRBJ1-4; the match to TRBD1 covers 7 bases. This CDR3 has 17 residues. V shed 1 base, J shed 0 bases, and the junction held 6 bases outside the gene matches. From germline, CDR1 is SGHDT and CDR2 YYEEEE. CDR3 bases: TGTGCCAGCAGCTTGAACAGGGGACTTGCAACTAATGAAAAACTGTTTTTT. It specifies CASSLNRGLATNEKLFF. The full variable domain, in which reference TRBV5-6 and TRBJ1-4 provide the parts outside the CDR3, is DAGVTQSPTHLIKTRGQQVTLRCSPKSGHDTVSWYQQALGQGPQFIFQYYEEEERQRGNFPDRFSGHQFPNYSSELNVNALLLGDSALYLCASSLNRGLATNEKLFFGSGTQLSVL.

The V call is TRBV4-1, the J call TRBJ1-1, with D possibly matching TRBD1 (5 bases). The V end was cut by 4 bases, the J end by 4 bases, with 19 bases between. The length of the CDR3 is 16 residues. The germline CDR1 and CDR2 sequences are MGHRA and YSYEKL. The CDR3 reads CASSLPRGGGGTEAFF. The CDR3 DNA follows: TGCGCCAGCAGCCTCCCTCGAGGTGGCGGGGGCACTGAAGCTTTCTTT.

This clone was detected only a few times. The genes are TRBV29-1 and TRBJ1-1; 7 bases are shared with TRBD1. The CDR3 has 10 residues. Germline V CDR1 and CDR2: SQVTM, ANQGSEA. J gave up 8 bases and V 7 bases, and 4 bases lay outside the gene matches. The CDR3 protein is CSAKDREAFF. The CDR3 nucleotides are TGCAGCGCCAAGGACAGGGAAGCTTTCTTT. Full variable domain (missing parts from reference TRBV29-1 and TRBJ1-1): SAVISQKPSRDICQRGTSLTIQCQVDSQVTMMFWYRQQPGQSLTLIATANQGSEATYESGFVIDKFPISRPNLTFSTLTVSNMSPEDSSIYLCSAKDREAFFGQGTRLTVV.

The J gene is TRBJ2-7, the V gene TRBV7-2; D might be TRBD2 (6 bases). This CDR3 region has 14 residues. The germline V and J ends were trimmed by 5 bases and 1 base, with 12 bases remaining between them. Germline CDR1 SGHTA, CDR2 FQGNSA. CDR3: CASSRLVGSYEQYV. The DNA for the CDR3 is TGTGCCAGCAGCCGACTAGTAGGGTCCTACGAGCAGTACGTC.

This chain joins TRBV6-6 and TRBJ2-1; 7 nucleotides align to TRBD2. The junction had 3 bases not matched to a gene; V was cut back by 5 bases and J by 2 bases. CDR3 length equals 14 residues. Germline values: CDR1 MNHNY, CDR2 SVGAGI (reference sequence). CDR3 in DNA: TGTGCCAGCAGTGAGCGGGAAACCTACAATGAGCAGTTCTTC. Translation gives CASSERETYNEQFF.

The sample holds one count of this clone. This chain uses TRBV5-1 with TRBJ1-5, with 8 bases that match TRBD1. With V trimmed by 0 bases and J by 4 bases, 3 bases remained unmatched. Germline assignment: CDR1 SGHRS and CDR2 YFSETQ. The CDR3 extends over 15 amino acids. The CDR3, as DNA: TGCGCCAGCAGCTTGGAGGGACAGGTAAATCAGCCCCAGCATTTT. Translated, it gives CASSLEGQVNQPQHF.

V usage is TRBV4-2 and J usage is TRBJ2-7; 8 nucleotides match TRBD2. Germline V lookup: CDR1 LGHNA, CDR2 YNFKEQ. CDR3 length: 15 residues. V was pared by 3 bases and J by 5 bases, with 9 bases of the junction left unmatched. This CDR3 reads CASSQKAGGLHEQYF. CDR3 coding DNA: TGTGCCAGCAGCCAGAAGGCGGGGGGACTCCACGAGCAGTACTTC.

The V and J genes are TRBV5-4 and TRBJ2-3; the match to TRBD2 covers 13 bases. CDR1 is SGHNT and CDR2 is YYREEE in the germline V gene (reference sequence). The CDR3 totals 17 residues. J was trimmed by 3 bases and V by 4 bases; bases with no gene match: 8. The CDR3 region has the DNA TGTGCCAGCAGCAGAAGACTAGCGGGGGGTCTAACAGATACGCAGTATTTT. Translation gives CASSRRLAGGLTDTQYF.

The chain couples TRBV10-2 to TRBJ2-7, with a possible D match to TRBD2 (5 bases). The V and J ends lost 7 bases and 1 base respectively, with 14 bases between them. CDR1 WSHSY and CDR2 SAAADI come from the germline V gene. This CDR3 region has 14 residues. The CDR3 protein is CASNPPGLSYEQYF. The CDR3 region has the DNA TGCGCCAGCAACCCTCCGGGATTGTCCTACGAGCAGTACTTC.

The chain is built from TRBV19 and TRBJ1-4; 7 nucleotides align to TRBD1. The V gene's germline CDR1 is LNHDA and CDR2 SQIVND (reference sequence). This CDR3 is 17 amino acids long. V was pared by 5 bases and J by 0 bases, with 9 bases of the junction left unmatched. The CDR3 DNA reads as TGTGCCAGTAGTCAGGACAGGACCATCTCAACTAATGAAAAACTGTTTTTT. It is translated as CASSQDRTISTNEKLFF.

The V gene is TRBV7-6, the J gene TRBJ2-1; D remains ambiguous. The V gene's germline CDR1 is SGHVS and CDR2 FNYEAQ. V lost 0 bases to trimming and J lost 4 bases, with 4 bases between them. The length of the CDR3 is 13 residues. The CDR3 spells CASSLAFYNEQFF. CDR3 nucleotide sequence: TGTGCCAGCAGCTTAGCCTTTTACAATGAGCAGTTCTTC.

The rearrangement joins TRBV18 to TRBJ2-1; tentatively, D is TRBD2 (5 bases). The length of the CDR3 is 13 residues. CDR1 is KGHSH and CDR2 is LQKENI in the germline V gene. V dropped 2 bases and J dropped 7 bases, with 9 bases sitting between them. The CDR3: CASSPRGWNEQFF. The CDR3 nucleotides are TGTGCCAGCTCACCAAGAGGGTGGAATGAGCAGTTCTTC.